This is a list of T cell receptor beta chains from one sample in a study of blood T cells in healthy people across ages. One entry per CDR3 protein results from TCRdb running MiXCR on the 5' RACE reads. The sample records around 1.5 million distinct CDR3 sequences, 30% to 40% being singletons. Sequencing used blood. Receptors originate from a woman in her twenties or thirties in good health. Each CDR3 is given without its conserved first and last residue. The D gene is left open where the match is weak.

V	J	D	CDR3
TRBV7-8	TRBJ2-5	-	ASRGRTQTIETQY
TRBV2	TRBJ2-1	-	ASSFPRTRGLGNEQF
TRBV6-1	TRBJ2-1	-	ASRAWTAPMNEQF
TRBV27	TRBJ2-5	-	ASSSGLSRASQY
TRBV7-9	TRBJ1-6	-	ASSWENSNSPLH
TRBV20-1	TRBJ1-2	-	SARDLRRPNYGYT
TRBV5-1	TRBJ1-1	-	ASSPDNLNTEAF
TRBV9	TRBJ2-5	TRBD1	ASGPRDRVQETQY
TRBV29-1	TRBJ2-3	TRBD2	SVAGLAVTDTQY
TRBV7-6	TRBJ2-3	TRBD2	ASSLGWGSSGRAVTDTQY
TRBV3-1	TRBJ2-3	-	ASSTRGPGGTDTQY
TRBV12-3/TRBV12-4	TRBJ1-5	-	ASISQGNQPQH
TRBV11-2	TRBJ1-2	-	ASSPLWQRDRGYT
TRBV9	TRBJ1-2	-	ASSGQTALPYGYT
TRBV18	TRBJ2-3	TRBD2	ASSPFSSGGAQDTQY
TRBV19	TRBJ2-5	-	ASSLGLSGEQY
TRBV5-1	TRBJ1-2	TRBD1	ASSLASGQGGGYT
TRBV24-1	TRBJ2-7	-	ATSDSQGKQY
TRBV13	TRBJ2-7	TRBD1	ASSQEQGVNEQY
TRBV7-2	TRBJ2-7	TRBD2	ASSLPTSAYSEQY
TRBV20-1	TRBJ1-6	-	SARDGPPGDSPLH
TRBV20-1	-	-	SARFSVPSEQY
TRBV10-3	TRBJ2-2	-	AISEARAGTGELF
TRBV7-2	TRBJ2-1	-	ASSLGSQAFSYNEQF
TRBV5-6	TRBJ1-2	-	ASSLVLRNGYT
TRBV4-2	TRBJ2-1	-	ASSQWRGSSYSEQF
TRBV20-1	TRBJ2-1	TRBD2	SAQGTSGGIYNEQF
TRBV2	TRBJ2-1	-	ASRGDKNNEQF
TRBV24-1	TRBJ1-2	TRBD1	ATSDSGQIYGYT
TRBV5-1	TRBJ1-1	-	ASSLAMTLNTEAF
TRBV5-1	TRBJ2-1	-	ASSDLRAGYNEQF
TRBV6-1	TRBJ1-1	-	ASSPSPFAEAF
TRBV4-2	TRBJ2-1	-	AGSPRPAHQVRF
TRBV5-1	TRBJ2-3	TRBD1	TSSPDRGTDTQY